In its sample, the clone carrying this T cell receptor beta chain was seen a few times. The antigen remains undetermined. This entry is derived from a study of CD8 T cells in ankylosing spondylitis. The CDR3 extends over 11 amino acids. CDR1 is GTSNPN and CDR2 is SVGIG in the germline V gene (reference sequence). V lost 5 bases, J lost 2 bases, and 6 bases lay in between. TCRdb ran MiXCR on the 5' RACE reads and lists one entry per CDR3 protein. Among more than 600,000 distinct CDR3 sequences listed, around 20% were seen once. Study results and limitations: One TCR beta motif, made up of 7 or 8 highly homologous variants, appeared characteristic of ankylosing spondylitis blood. Disease-associated clones were CD8+ and fairly uncommon in peripheral blood.

The sample consisted of blood, either unsorted or a sorted T cell fraction (not recorded which). The sequence was obtained from a male donor with ankylosing spondylitis. The J gene is TRBJ1-2, the V gene TRBV30, with a possible D match to TRBD1 (6 bases). CDR3 DNA sequence: TGTGCCTGGCAGGGGAACTATGGCTACACCTTC. Translated: CAWQGNYGYTF. The variable domain in full, with the rest retrieved from reference TRBV30 and TRBJ1-2, is SQTIHQWPATLVQPVGSPLSLECTVEGTSNPNLYWYRQAAGRGLQLLFYSVGIGQISSEVPQNLSASRPQDRQFILSSKKLLLSDSGFYLCAWQGNYGYTFGSGTRLTVV.